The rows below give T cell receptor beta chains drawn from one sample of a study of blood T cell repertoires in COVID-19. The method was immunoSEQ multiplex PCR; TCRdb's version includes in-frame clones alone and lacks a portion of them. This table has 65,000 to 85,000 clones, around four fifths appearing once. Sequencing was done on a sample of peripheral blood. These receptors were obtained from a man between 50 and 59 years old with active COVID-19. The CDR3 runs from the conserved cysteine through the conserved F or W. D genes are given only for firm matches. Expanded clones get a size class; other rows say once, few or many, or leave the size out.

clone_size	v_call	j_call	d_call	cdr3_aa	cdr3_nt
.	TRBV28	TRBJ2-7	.	CASNPRTGTKEQYF	TGTGCCAGCAACCCACGGACAGGGACTAAAGAGCAGTACTTC
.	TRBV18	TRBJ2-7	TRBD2	CASSPPLLAGDHEQYF	TGTGCCAGCTCACCGCCCCTCCTAGCGGGGGACCACGAGCAGTACTTC
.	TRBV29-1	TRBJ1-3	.	CSVIVTVGNTIYF	TGCAGCGTTATCGTGACAGTTGGAAACACCATATATTTT
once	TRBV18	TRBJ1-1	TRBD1	CASGWTGQGEAFF	TGTGCCAGCGGGTGGACAGGGCAGGGTGAAGCTTTCTTT
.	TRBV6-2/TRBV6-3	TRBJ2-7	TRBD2	CASSLVSGTHEQYF	TGTGCCAGCAGTTTGGTTAGCGGGACCCACGAGCAGTACTTC
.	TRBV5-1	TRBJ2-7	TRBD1	CASSDPEGAQGLSYEQYF	TGCGCCAGCAGCGACCCTGAGGGGGCCCAGGGCCTCTCCTACGAGCAGTACTTC
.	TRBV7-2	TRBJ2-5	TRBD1	CASRGASRDRGTQYF	TGTGCCAGCAGGGGCGCGTCCCGGGACAGGGGGACCCAGTACTTC
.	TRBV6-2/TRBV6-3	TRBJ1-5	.	CASSSMDSRQPQHF	TGTGCCAGCAGTTCAATGGACAGTCGTCAGCCCCAGCATTTT
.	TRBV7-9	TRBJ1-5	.	CASSLVSAGWTNQPQHF	TGTGCCAGCAGCTTAGTATCGGCGGGGTGGACGAATCAGCCCCAGCATTTT
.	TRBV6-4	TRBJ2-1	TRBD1	CASSREGGYEQFF	TGTGCCAGCTCCCGTGAAGGGGGCTATGAGCAGTTCTTC
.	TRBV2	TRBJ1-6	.	CASSFTGELSPLHF	TGTGCCAGCAGTTTCACAGGAGAGTTGTCACCCCTCCACTTT
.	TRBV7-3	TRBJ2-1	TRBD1	CASSSPGQGAIRDEQFF	TGTGCCAGCAGCTCCCCGGGACAGGGGGCTATTAGGGATGAGCAGTTCTTC
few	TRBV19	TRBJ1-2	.	CASSIFGQASYGYTF	TGTGCCAGTAGTATATTTGGGCAGGCCAGCTATGGCTACACCTTC
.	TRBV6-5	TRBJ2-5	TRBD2	CASSRRGGGWETQYF	TGTGCCAGCAGTAGACGGGGGGGCGGCTGGGAGACCCAGTACTTC
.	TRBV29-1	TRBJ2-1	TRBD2	CSVREDEQFF	TGCAGCGTTCGGGAGGATGAGCAGTTCTTC